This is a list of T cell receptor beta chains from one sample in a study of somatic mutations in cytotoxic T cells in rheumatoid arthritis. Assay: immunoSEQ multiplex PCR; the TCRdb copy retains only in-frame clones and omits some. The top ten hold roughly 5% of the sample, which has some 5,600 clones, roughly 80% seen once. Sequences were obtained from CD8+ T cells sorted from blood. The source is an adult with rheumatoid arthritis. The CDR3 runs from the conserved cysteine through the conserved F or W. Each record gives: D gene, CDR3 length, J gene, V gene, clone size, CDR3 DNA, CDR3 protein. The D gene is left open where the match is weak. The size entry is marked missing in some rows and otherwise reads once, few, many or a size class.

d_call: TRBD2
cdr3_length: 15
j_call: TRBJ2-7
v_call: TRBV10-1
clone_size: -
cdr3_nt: TGCGCCAGCAGTGTGATAGCGGGGACGTTCTACGAGCAGTACTTC
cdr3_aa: CASSVIAGTFYEQYF

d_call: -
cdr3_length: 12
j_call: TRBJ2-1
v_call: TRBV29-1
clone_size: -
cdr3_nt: TGCAGGATTGGCGGGCGCGCACCTGAGCAGTTCTTC
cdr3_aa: CRIGGRAPEQFF

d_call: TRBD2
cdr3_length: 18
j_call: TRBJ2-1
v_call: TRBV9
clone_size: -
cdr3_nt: TGTGCCAGCAACAGTGCCCTAGCGGGAGTAAGGGCGAGCAATGAGCAGTTCTTC
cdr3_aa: CASNSALAGVRASNEQFF

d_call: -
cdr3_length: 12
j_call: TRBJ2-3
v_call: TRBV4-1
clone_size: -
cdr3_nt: TGCGCCAGCACCCATAGCGGAGATACGCAGTATTTT
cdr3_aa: CASTHSGDTQYF

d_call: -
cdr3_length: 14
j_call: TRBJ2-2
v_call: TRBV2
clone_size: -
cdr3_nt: TGTGCCAGCATTTCGCGCTCTAACACCGGGGAGCTGTTTTTT
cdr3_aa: CASISRSNTGELFF

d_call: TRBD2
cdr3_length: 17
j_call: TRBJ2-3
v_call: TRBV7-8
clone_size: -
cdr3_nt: TGTGCCAGCACCAAACCAGGGCTAGCGGGAGGCACAGATACGCAGTATTTT
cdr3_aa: CASTKPGLAGGTDTQYF

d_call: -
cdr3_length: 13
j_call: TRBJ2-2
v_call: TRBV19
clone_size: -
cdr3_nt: TGTGCCAGTAGTACCACTGTCCTTCACGAGCTGTTTTTT
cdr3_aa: CASSTTVLHELFF

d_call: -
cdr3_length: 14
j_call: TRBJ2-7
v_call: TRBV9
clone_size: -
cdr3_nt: TGTGCCAGCAGCGTAGGTAGCGGCCCCTACGAGCAGTACTTC
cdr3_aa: CASSVGSGPYEQYF

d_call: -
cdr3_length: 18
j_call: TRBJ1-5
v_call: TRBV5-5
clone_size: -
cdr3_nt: TGTGCCAGCAGCTTCGGGGGTTACCCTTATTATAGCAATCAGCCCCAGCATTTT
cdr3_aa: CASSFGGYPYYSNQPQHF

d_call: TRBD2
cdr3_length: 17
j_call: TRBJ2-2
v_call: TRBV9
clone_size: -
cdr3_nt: TGTGCCAGCAGCGCAAAAACTAGCGGGAGTATAGGCGGGGAGCTGTTTTTT
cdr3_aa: CASSAKTSGSIGGELFF

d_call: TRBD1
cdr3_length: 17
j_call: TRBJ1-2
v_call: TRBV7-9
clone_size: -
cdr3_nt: TGTGCCAGCAGCGCAGCAGCCGGGACAGGGGTTAACTATGGCTACACCTTC
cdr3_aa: CASSAAAGTGVNYGYTF

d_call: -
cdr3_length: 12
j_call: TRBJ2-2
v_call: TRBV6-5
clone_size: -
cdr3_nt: TGTGCCAGCAGCGGGGAGTCCGGGGAGCTGTTTTTT
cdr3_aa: CASSGESGELFF

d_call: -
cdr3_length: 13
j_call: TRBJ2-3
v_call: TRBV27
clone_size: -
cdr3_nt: TGTGCCAGCAGTTTTACGTCGTCGGATACGCAGTATTTT
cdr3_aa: CASSFTSSDTQYF

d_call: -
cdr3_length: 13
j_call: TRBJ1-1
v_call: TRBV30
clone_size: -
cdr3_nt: TGTGCCTGGAGTGGGACTAAGGGTACTGAAGCTTTCTTT
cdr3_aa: CAWSGTKGTEAFF

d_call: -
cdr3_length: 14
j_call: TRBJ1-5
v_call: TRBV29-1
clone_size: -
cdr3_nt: TGCAGCGTCCGGACAGCGTATAGCAATCAGCCCCAGCATTTT
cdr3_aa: CSVRTAYSNQPQHF

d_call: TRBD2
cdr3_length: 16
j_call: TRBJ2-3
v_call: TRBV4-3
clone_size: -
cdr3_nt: TGCGCCAGCAGCCAAGTCCAAGCGGGACCGACAGATACGCAGTATTTT
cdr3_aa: CASSQVQAGPTDTQYF

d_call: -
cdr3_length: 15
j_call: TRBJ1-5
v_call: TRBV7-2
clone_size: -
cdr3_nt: TGTGCCAGCAGCTCAGTCGACGGATTCAATCAGCCCCAGCATTTT
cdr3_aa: CASSSVDGFNQPQHF

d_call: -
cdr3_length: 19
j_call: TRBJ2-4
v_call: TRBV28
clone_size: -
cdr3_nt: TGTGCCAGCAGTTTACCTCCTGACGCTAATACCCTGGCCAAAAACATTCAGTACTTC
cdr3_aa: CASSLPPDANTLAKNIQYF

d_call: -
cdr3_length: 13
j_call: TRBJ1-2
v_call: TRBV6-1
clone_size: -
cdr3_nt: TGTGCCAGCAGAATAGGACGGTCCCCTGGCTACACCTTC
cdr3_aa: CASRIGRSPGYTF

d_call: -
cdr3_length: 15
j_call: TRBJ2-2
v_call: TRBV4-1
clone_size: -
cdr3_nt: TGCGCCAGCAGCCTCAAGGCCGGGGTTGACGGGGAGCTGTTTTTT
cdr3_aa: CASSLKAGVDGELFF

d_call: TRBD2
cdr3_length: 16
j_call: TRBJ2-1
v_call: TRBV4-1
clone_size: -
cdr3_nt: TGCGCCAGCAGCCAGAAGCTTAGCGGGGGTTACAATGAGCAGTTCTTC
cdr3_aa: CASSQKLSGGYNEQFF

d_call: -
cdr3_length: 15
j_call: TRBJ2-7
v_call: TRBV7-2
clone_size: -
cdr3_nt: TGTGCCAGCAGCCTCCGACAGGTGGCGACGTTCGAGCAGTACTTC
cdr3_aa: CASSLRQVATFEQYF

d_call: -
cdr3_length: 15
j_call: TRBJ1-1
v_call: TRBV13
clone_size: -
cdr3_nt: TGTGCCAGCAGCTTAGAGGGAGGGAGAGGAACTGAAGCTTTCTTT
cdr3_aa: CASSLEGGRGTEAFF

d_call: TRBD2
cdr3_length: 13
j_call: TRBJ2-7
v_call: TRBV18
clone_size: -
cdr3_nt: TGTGCCAGCGCCGCGGGAGCTGGCGACGAGCAGTACTTC
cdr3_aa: CASAAGAGDEQYF

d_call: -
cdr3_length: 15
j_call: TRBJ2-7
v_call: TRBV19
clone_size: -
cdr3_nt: TGTGCCAGTAGCCCCGATTGGGACGGCTCCTACGAGCAGTACTTC
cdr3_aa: CASSPDWDGSYEQYF

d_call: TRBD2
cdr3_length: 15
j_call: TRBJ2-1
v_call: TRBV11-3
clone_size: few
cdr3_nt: TGTGCCAGCAGCTTTACTAGCGGGAGCTACAATGAGCAGTTCTTC
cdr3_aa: CASSFTSGSYNEQFF

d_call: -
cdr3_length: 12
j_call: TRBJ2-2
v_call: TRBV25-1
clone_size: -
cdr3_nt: TGTGCCAGCAGTCTCGGGGCCGGGGAGCTGTTTTTT
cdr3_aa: CASSLGAGELFF

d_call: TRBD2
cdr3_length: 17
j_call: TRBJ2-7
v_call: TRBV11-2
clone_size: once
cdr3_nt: TGTGCCAGCAGCTTCTCCCCAACTAGCGGGGCAACCTACGAGCAGTACTTC
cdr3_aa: CASSFSPTSGATYEQYF

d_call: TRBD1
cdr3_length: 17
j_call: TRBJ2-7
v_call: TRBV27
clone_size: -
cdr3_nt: TGTGCCAGCAGTCCGTCGTTGGGGACAGGGGTAATCTACGAGCAGTACTTC
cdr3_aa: CASSPSLGTGVIYEQYF

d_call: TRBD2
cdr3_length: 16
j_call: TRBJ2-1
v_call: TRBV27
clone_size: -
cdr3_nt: TGTGCCAGCAGTTCCCCGGCTAGCGGGAGTAGGCATGAGCAGTTCTTC
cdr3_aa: CASSSPASGSRHEQFF

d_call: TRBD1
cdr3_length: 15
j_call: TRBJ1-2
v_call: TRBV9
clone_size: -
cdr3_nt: TGTGCCAGCAGCGCAGCGGGACAGGGGGCTCTCGGCTACACCTTC
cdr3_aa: CASSAAGQGALGYTF

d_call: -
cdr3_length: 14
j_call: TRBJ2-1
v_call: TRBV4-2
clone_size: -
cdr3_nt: TGTGCCAGCAGCCAAGATTTCAGCTACAATGAGCAGTTCTTC
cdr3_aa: CASSQDFSYNEQFF

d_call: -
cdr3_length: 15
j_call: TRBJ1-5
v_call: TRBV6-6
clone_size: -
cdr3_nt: TGTGCCAGCAGTCCTTTTGTAACGGAGGGTCAGCCCCAGCATTTT
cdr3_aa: CASSPFVTEGQPQHF

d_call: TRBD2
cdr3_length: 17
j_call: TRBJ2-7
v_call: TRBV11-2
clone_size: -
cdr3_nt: TGTGCCAGCAGCTTACTCGGGGGGGGGTCGCCCTCCTACGAGCAGTACTTC
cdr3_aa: CASSLLGGGSPSYEQYF

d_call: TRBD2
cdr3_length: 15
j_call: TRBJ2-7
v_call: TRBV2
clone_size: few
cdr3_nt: TGTGCCAGCAGTGAGGTTAGCGGGGCCTCCTACGAGCAGTACTTC
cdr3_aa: CASSEVSGASYEQYF

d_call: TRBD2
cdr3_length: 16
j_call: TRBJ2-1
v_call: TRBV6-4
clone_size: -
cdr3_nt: TGTGCCAGCAGTGACGGCAGGACTAGCGACTACAATGAGCAGTTCTTC
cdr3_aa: CASSDGRTSDYNEQFF

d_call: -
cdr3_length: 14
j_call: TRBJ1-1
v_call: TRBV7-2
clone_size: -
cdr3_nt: TGTGCCAGCAGCTCCTACAGGGCCGGGGATGAAGCTTTCTTT
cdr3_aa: CASSSYRAGDEAFF

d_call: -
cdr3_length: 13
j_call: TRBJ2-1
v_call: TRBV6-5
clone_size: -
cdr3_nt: TGTGCCAGCAGTACAGGGCCCTGGGCTGAGCAGTTCTTC
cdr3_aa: CASSTGPWAEQFF

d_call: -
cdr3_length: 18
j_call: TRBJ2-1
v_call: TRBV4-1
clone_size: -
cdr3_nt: TGCGCCAGCAGCCAAGCGGGACCCCGGGACGTCTCCTACAATGAGCAGTTCTTC
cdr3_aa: CASSQAGPRDVSYNEQFF

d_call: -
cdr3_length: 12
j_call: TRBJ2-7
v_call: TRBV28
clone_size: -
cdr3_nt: TGTGCCAGCAGTTTGGAAGGTGGGGAGCAGTACTTC
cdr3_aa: CASSLEGGEQYF

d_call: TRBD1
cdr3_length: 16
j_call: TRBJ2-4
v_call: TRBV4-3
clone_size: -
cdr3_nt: TGCGCCAGCAGCCAGACGATAGGACAGGGGAGCACCATTCAGTACTTC
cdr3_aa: CASSQTIGQGSTIQYF

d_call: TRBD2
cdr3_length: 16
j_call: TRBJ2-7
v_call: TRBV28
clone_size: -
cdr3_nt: TGTGCCAGCAGTCCACAGGGTAGCGGGATGCCCTACGAGCAGTACTTC
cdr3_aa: CASSPQGSGMPYEQYF

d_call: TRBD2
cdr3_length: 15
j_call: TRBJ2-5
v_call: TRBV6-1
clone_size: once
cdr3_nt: TGTGCCAGCACCCGACTAGCGGGAGATAGTGAGACCCAGTACTTC
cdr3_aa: CASTRLAGDSETQYF

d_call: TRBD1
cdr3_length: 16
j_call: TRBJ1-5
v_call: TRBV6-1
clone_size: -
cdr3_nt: TGTGCCAGCAGTGGCCGACAGGGTGGTGGCAATCAGCCCCAGCATTTT
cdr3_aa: CASSGRQGGGNQPQHF

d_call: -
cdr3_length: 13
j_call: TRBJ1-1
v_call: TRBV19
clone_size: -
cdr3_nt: TGTGCCAGTAGTATATCCGGGGGGAATGAAGCTTTCTTT
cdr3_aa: CASSISGGNEAFF

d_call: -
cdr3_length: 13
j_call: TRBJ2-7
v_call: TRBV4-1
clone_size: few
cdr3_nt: TGCGCCAGCAGCCAAGATCGAGACTCCGAGCAGTACTTC
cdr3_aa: CASSQDRDSEQYF

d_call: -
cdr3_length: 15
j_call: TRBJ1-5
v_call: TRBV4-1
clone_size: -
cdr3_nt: TGCGCCAGCAGCCAACAGCAGGGTTTACGTCAGCCCCAGCATTTT
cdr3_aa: CASSQQQGLRQPQHF

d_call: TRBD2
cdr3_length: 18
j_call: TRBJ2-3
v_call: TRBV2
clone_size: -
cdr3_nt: TGTGCCAGCAGTGAAAAGGCGGGAGGGCCTCTATCCACAGATACGCAGTATTTT
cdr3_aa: CASSEKAGGPLSTDTQYF

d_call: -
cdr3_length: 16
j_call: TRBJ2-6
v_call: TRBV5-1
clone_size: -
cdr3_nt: TGCGCCAGCAGCCCACCCTCGGACTCTGGGGCCAACGTCCTGACTTTC
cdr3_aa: CASSPPSDSGANVLTF

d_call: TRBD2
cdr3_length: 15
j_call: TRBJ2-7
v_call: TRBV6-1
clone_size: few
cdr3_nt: TGTGCCAGCAGTGATGAAGCGGGAGGGCCCCACGAGCAGTACTTC
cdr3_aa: CASSDEAGGPHEQYF

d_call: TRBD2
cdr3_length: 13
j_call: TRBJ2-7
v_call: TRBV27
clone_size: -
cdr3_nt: TGTGCCAGCGCCCGACTAGCCAACTACGAGCAGTACTTC
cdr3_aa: CASARLANYEQYF

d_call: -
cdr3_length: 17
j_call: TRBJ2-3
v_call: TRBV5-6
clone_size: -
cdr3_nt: TGTGCCAGCAGCTTGGCCGGGTCAGGGGAGAGCACAGATACGCAGTATTTT
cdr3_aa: CASSLAGSGESTDTQYF

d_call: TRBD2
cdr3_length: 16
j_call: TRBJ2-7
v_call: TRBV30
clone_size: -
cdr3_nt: TGTGCCTGGAGTCATGGGACTAGCGGGACGGGGTACGAGCAGTACTTC
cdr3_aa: CAWSHGTSGTGYEQYF

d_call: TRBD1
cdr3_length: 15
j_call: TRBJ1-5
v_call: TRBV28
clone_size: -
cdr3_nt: TGTGCCAGCAGTTCCGGGACAGTTAGCAATCAGCCCCAGCATTTT
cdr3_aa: CASSSGTVSNQPQHF

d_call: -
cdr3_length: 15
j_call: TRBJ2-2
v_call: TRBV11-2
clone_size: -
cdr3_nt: TGTGCCAGCAGCTTAGGCAGGGTCGGCACCGGGGAGCTGTTTTTT
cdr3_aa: CASSLGRVGTGELFF

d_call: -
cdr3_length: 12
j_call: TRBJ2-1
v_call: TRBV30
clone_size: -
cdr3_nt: TGTGCCTGGACGTCCGTAGGGAATGAGCAGTTCTTC
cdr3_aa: CAWTSVGNEQFF

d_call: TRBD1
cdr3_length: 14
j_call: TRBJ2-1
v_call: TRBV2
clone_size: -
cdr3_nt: TGTGCCAGCAGTGGGACAGGGGGATTAAATGAGCAGTTCTTC
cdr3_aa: CASSGTGGLNEQFF

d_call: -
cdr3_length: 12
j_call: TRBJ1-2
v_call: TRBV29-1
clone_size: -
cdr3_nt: TGCAGCGTTGATGTGACAGCCTATGGCTACACCTTC
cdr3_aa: CSVDVTAYGYTF

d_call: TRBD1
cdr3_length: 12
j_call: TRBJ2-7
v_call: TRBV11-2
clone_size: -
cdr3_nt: TGTGCCAGCAGCCCAGGGGGCCACGAGCAGTACTTC
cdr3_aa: CASSPGGHEQYF

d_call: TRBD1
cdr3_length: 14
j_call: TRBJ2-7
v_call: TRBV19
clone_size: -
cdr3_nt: TGTGCCAGTAGTATAGGACAGGGGGCCTACGAGCAGTACTTC
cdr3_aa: CASSIGQGAYEQYF